Listed below are T cell receptor beta chains from one sample, sequenced in a study of response to subunit inactivated influenza vaccine. TCRdb re-called the RT-PCR reads through MiXCR, storing one row per CDR3 protein. The sample yields 800,000 to 1,000,000 distinct CDR3 sequences, about 20% seen once. The sample here was PBMCs from blood, taken roughly 5 days after vaccination. These receptors came from a man aged 45 to 65 who received an inactivated influenza vaccine. CDR3s include the opening cysteine and the closing phenylalanine or tryptophan. D genes are given only for firm matches. Not all rows give a size; the values are once, few, many and, for expanded clones, a class.

j_gene,v_gene,d_gene,abundance,CDR3nt,CDR3aa
TRBJ2-3,TRBV2,TRBD2,.,TGTGCCAGCAGTGGCGTGGGGGGGGGCACAGATACGCAGTATTTT,CASSGVGGGTDTQYF
TRBJ1-2,TRBV7-2,.,.,TGTGCCAGCAGCCCCGGGGACGGGGGATATGGCTACACCTTC,CASSPGDGGYGYTF
TRBJ1-2,TRBV3-1,TRBD1,.,TGTGCCAGCAGCCAAGGACAGGGGGCTTATGGCTACACCTTC,CASSQGQGAYGYTF
TRBJ1-1,TRBV4-2,.,many,TGTGCCAGCAGCCAAGATCAGGGTCTGAACACTGAAGCTTTCTTT,CASSQDQGLNTEAFF
TRBJ2-5,TRBV12-3/TRBV12-4,TRBD2,once,TGTGCCAGCAGTTTCGGGGCGGGAGGGATAGAGACCCAGTACTTC,CASSFGAGGIETQYF
TRBJ2-3,TRBV20-1,.,many,TGCAGTGCTAGAGTCCGCACAGATACGCAGTATTTT,CSARVRTDTQYF
TRBJ2-1,TRBV29-1,.,.,TGCAGCGGGTGGGGAGATGGGAACAATGAGCAGTTCTTC,CSGWGDGNNEQFF
TRBJ2-1,TRBV4-2,.,many,TGTGCCAGCAGCCAAGATTGGGGTGAGCAGTTCTTC,CASSQDWGEQFF
TRBJ2-3,TRBV29-1,.,.,TGCAGCGTTGAAGTACAGACAGATACGCAGTATTTT,CSVEVQTDTQYF
TRBJ2-4,TRBV29-1,.,few,TGCAGCGTTGAAGGGAATGCCAAAAACATTCAGTACTTC,CSVEGNAKNIQYF
TRBJ2-7,TRBV2,TRBD1,.,TGTGCCAGCAAGCGACTACGGACAGGACCCAACGAGCAGTACTTC,CASKRLRTGPNEQYF
TRBJ2-7,TRBV11-2,.,few,TGTGCCAGCAGCCGGCCGCGGGGCTCCTACGAGCAGTACTTC,CASSRPRGSYEQYF
TRBJ2-4,TRBV28,.,.,TGTGCCAGCCGAGGCTTGTTGGCCAAAAACATTCAGTACTTC,CASRGLLAKNIQYF
TRBJ2-7,TRBV4-3,.,.,TGCGCCAGCAGCCAAAGTCTCCGGGACAAGCACTACGAGCAGTACTTC,CASSQSLRDKHYEQYF
TRBJ2-3,TRBV5-1,.,few,TGCGCCAGCAGCTTGGGTATCAGGGGTAAGACAGATACGCAGTATTTT,CASSLGIRGKTDTQYF
TRBJ1-4,TRBV20-1,.,few,TGCAGTGCTAGAGATCCAGGAAAAACTAATGAAAAACTGTTTTTT,CSARDPGKTNEKLFF
TRBJ2-5,TRBV7-9,.,.,TGTGCCAGCAGCTTAAGGGGGTTAAAGTACTTC,CASSLRGLKYF
TRBJ2-1,TRBV10-2,.,few,TGCGCCAGCAGTGAGTTGGGAGTTCATGAGCAGTTCTTC,CASSELGVHEQFF
TRBJ1-1,TRBV7-3,TRBD1,.,TGTGCCAGCAGCTTAATGTCCAGGGGGATGAACACTGAAGCTTTCTTT,CASSLMSRGMNTEAFF
TRBJ2-7,TRBV12-3/TRBV12-4,TRBD2,few,TGTGCCAGCAGTTCCCATACTAGCGGGGGGCCAGAGCAGTACTTC,CASSSHTSGGPEQYF
TRBJ1-2,TRBV6-5,.,.,TGTGCCAGCAGTTATTCCTACCGGGGAACTAACTATGGCTACACCTTC,CASSYSYRGTNYGYTF
TRBJ2-7,TRBV12-3/TRBV12-4,TRBD1,many,TGTGCCAGCAGTTTACGACAGGGGGCCTACGAGCAGTACTTC,CASSLRQGAYEQYF
TRBJ2-2,TRBV27,TRBD2,.,TGTGCCAGCAGCGCCCCGGGGGGGGGCACCGGGGAGCTGTTTTTT,CASSAPGGGTGELFF
TRBJ2-6,TRBV23-1,TRBD1,.,TGCGCCAGCAGTCAATCGCACCCGGGACAGGGGATACCCTCTGGGGCCAACGTCCTGACTTTC,CASSQSHPGQGIPSGANVLTF
TRBJ2-7,TRBV7-2,.,many,TGTGCCAGCAGCACGGACCTCACAGCCCCCTACGAGCAGTACTTC,CASSTDLTAPYEQYF
TRBJ1-1,TRBV19,.,few,TGTGCCAGTTCGACGCTCGATCTGCTTGCTGAAGCTTTCTTT,CASSTLDLLAEAFF
TRBJ2-1,TRBV9,TRBD2,.,TGTGCCAGCAGCCGTGCCGGGACTAGCAACAATGAGCAGTTCTTC,CASSRAGTSNNEQFF
TRBJ2-1,TRBV7-8,.,.,TGTGCCAGCGCAATGGGACTTTCGGCGGATAGGGAGCAGTTCTTC,CASAMGLSADREQFF
TRBJ2-7,TRBV5-5,.,few,TGTGCCAGCAGCAGGGACACGCACTGGTCCTACGAGCAGTACTTC,CASSRDTHWSYEQYF
TRBJ1-2,TRBV25-1,.,.,TGTGCCAGCAGTGCCGACCGGGTCGCTCCTAACTATGGCTACACCTTC,CASSADRVAPNYGYTF